This T cell receptor (beta chain) is drawn from a study of blood T cell repertoires in COVID-19 (dated by TCRdb to between 2020 and 2021). For context, the study as a whole: Samples covering the acute and convalescent phases of COVID-19 were provided by collaborators in the United States, Italy and Spain. The prospective study material was composed of cDNA or gDNA derived from T cells, B-cell-depleted T cells, or PBMCs. The dataset comprised deeply sampled blood TCRbeta repertoires from subjects exposed to, actively infected with, or recovered from COVID-19. The repertoires were released in a freely available public database intended as a resource for research on the immune response to SARS-CoV-2. The samples were drawn from the first 160 participants of the ongoing ImmuneRACE study and from 1,254 subjects provided by 6 global collaborators. Nearly every sample came with metadata listing a de-identified subject ID, COVID-19 status, age in years and sex. HLA class I and class II types, where available, came from metadata supplied by the sample provider rather than from assay-based typing. General study outcomes and caveats: The amount of clinical and demographic metadata varied by source and participant and was provided uncurated.

Worth noting for this clone: No cognate antigen has been identified for it. No much larger clonotype is one base removed from it; base qualities were not supplied.

The immunoSEQ Assay, a bias-controlled multiplex PCR, was used to amplify TCRbeta CDR3 regions from genomic DNA. As for the original processing: Nucleated cell counts per sample were estimated from amplification of reference gene primers within the assay. Sequence reads were collapsed and filtered to measure the absolute abundance of every unique TCRbeta CDR3 rearrangement. For each sample, productive Simpson clonality was calculated by taking the square root of Simpson's diversity index across productive rearrangements. Held by TCRdb, this immuneACCESS table contains in-frame sequences only and omits some clones. Under half of the omission traces to an unresolved V gene where checked; the cause of the rest is unknown. V and J calls and clone size are as listed in that table; D and trimming were resolved from the DNA. The sample table contains 150,000 or so clones; only one count was recorded for approximately 78% of them. Around 15% of the sample goes to the ten largest clones.

Whole blood was collected in K2EDTA tubes by collaborating institutions according to the institutions' own protocols. For TCRbeta analysis, collaborator samples were shipped as frozen whole blood, as isolated PBMCs, or as DNA extracted from either sample type. Sequencing was performed on peripheral blood. The receptor's source is a human donor with acute or convalescent COVID-19. The donor label of this sample is uncertain.

The CDR3 has the sequence CASSLGQKNTEAFF. The DNA sequence reads TGCGCCAGCAGCCTGGGACAGAAGAACACTGAAGCTTTCTTT. The V and J segments used are TRBV5-1 and TRBJ1-1; TRBD1 aligns with 7 central bases. Compared with germline, V lacks 4 bases and J lacks 1 base; bases without a gene match: 4. The CDR3 sequence holds 14 residues, the cysteine and phenylalanine included. The only DNA kept is the CDR3, 42 bases in frame from the first base. Based on the germline V gene, the CDR1 and CDR2 sequences are SGHRS and YFSETQ.